In this sample, the clone carrying this T cell receptor beta chain turned up many times. The target antigen is unknown. This specimen comes from a study of T cells in Graves' hyperthyroidism and ophthalmopathy. The length of the CDR3 is 15 residues. Trimming at V came to 4 bases and at J to 2 bases, leaving 7 bases not matched to a gene. The germline gives CDR1 SGHVS, CDR2 FNYEAQ. Diagnosis rested on symptoms, serum thyroxine and TRAb, thyroid ultrasound, and orbital computed tomography. The investigators amplified TCR beta CDR3 regions from RNA transcripts. First-round RT-PCR targeting the TCR CDR3 was performed with the HTBI primer set. One entry per CDR3 protein results from TCRdb running MiXCR on the multiplex PCR reads. Among 550,000 to 700,000 distinct CDR3 sequences listed, roughly 46% were seen once. Broader study findings: A model built on 13 V-J features separated ophthalmopathy from stable hyperthyroidism. In validation, the model predicted ophthalmopathy. These predictions came a median roughly six months before onset.

Specimen: peripheral blood or thyroid tissue (not recorded which). This clonotype was obtained from an adult woman with Graves' disease, either hyperthyroidism or ophthalmopathy (not recorded which). The chain employs TRBV7-6 and TRBJ2-7; 8 bases are a match to TRBD1. As DNA, the CDR3 is TGTGCCAGCAGCTCTGGACAGGGTCTTGCCTACGAGCAGTACTTC. The encoded protein is CASSSGQGLAYEQYF. The entire variable domain, with the rest obtained from reference TRBV7-6 and TRBJ2-7, is as follows: GAGVSQSPRYKVTKRGQDVALRCDPISGHVSLYWYRQALGQGPEFLTYFNYEAQQDKSGLPNDRFSAERPEGSISTLTIQRTEQRDSAMYRCASSSGQGLAYEQYFGPGTRLTVT.